The present T cell receptor (beta chain) was sequenced within a study of low-dose radiotherapy and immunotherapy resistance in tumors. Study-wide background: Aspirin was taken orally by patients at 300 mg daily for four cycles from cycle 1 day 1.

At least ten counts were recorded for this clonotype. Priming of first-strand cDNA relied on TRAV- and TRBV-specific primers (covering alpha and beta chains). Using a constant-region primer together with a V-primer adapter, TCRs were subjected to about 18 PCR cycles of amplification. In vitro transcription served to amplify the mRNA that had been isolated. TCRdb re-analysed the reads in MiXCR, keeping a single row per CDR3 protein. This sample has 85,000 to 95,000 distinct CDR3 sequences; 9.4% occur once, and the top ten carry about 1%. There are 14 residues in the CDR3. The V gene lost 2 bases and the J gene lost 8 bases, with 13 bases spanning the gap. Time point described: before trial treatment. Donors received a regimen that comprised nivolumab, ipilimumab, aspirin, low-dose cyclophosphamide and low-dose radiotherapy. All eligible patients presented with advanced solid tumors that contained no tumor-infiltrating lymphocytes.

The receptor comes from a male donor with prostate cancer. This sequence joins TRBV12-3 or TRBV12-4 and TRBJ2-4, with D perhaps TRBD1 or TRBD2 (6 bases each). This specimen consisted of PBMCs, obtained before treatment. In nucleotides, the CDR3 is TGTGCCAGCAGTTTAAGGGCGGAGGGGGACATTCAGTACTTC. The encoded protein is CASSLRAEGDIQYF.